The rows below give T cell receptor beta chains drawn from one sample of a study of shared clonotypes between healthy human individuals. Some clones are missing from TCRdb's copy, which holds only in-frame ones; the method was immunoSEQ multiplex PCR. The table records 900,000 to 1,200,000 clones, 75% to 80% of them present only once. The sample consisted of memory CD4+ T cells from PBMCs. The origin of the receptors is a man aged 18 to 29 in good health. Some clones in this sample may be carry-over from other donors' samples. Each CDR3 is given with its conserved first and last residue.

CDR3aa: CARGVGGSFFGYTF; j_gene: TRBJ1-2; v_gene: TRBV30
CDR3aa: CASSLWDLGTSGKSSYEQYF; j_gene: TRBJ2-7; v_gene: TRBV28
CDR3aa: CASRARVESYEQYF; j_gene: TRBJ2-7; v_gene: TRBV27
CDR3aa: CASSMGGRQPQHF; j_gene: TRBJ1-5; v_gene: TRBV19
CDR3aa: CASSLIFSTGQGVFYEQYF; j_gene: TRBJ2-7; v_gene: TRBV19
CDR3aa: CASRRPGTSNNEQFF; j_gene: TRBJ2-1; v_gene: TRBV19
CDR3aa: CASSPRVANEKLFF; j_gene: TRBJ1-4; v_gene: TRBV18
CDR3aa: CASSSLGQGINIQYF; j_gene: TRBJ2-4; v_gene: TRBV6-6
CDR3aa: CASSPPPRLAGRHNEQFF; j_gene: TRBJ2-1; v_gene: TRBV7-9
CDR3aa: CASSLRSFSYEQYF; j_gene: TRBJ2-7; v_gene: TRBV7-8
CDR3aa: CASSSLQNSYEQYF; j_gene: TRBJ2-7; v_gene: TRBV19
CDR3aa: CASSFLAGGGNEQFF; j_gene: TRBJ2-1; v_gene: TRBV27
CDR3aa: CASSSRSGAVNGYTF; j_gene: TRBJ1-2; v_gene: TRBV4-1
CDR3aa: CASTTRAGGAYEQYF; j_gene: TRBJ2-7; v_gene: TRBV6-1
CDR3aa: CASSLLGDASYEQYF; j_gene: TRBJ2-7; v_gene: TRBV27
CDR3aa: CASSKDTYPYEQYF; j_gene: TRBJ2-7; v_gene: TRBV5-1
CDR3aa: CASSRVTGTGYTDTQYF; j_gene: TRBJ2-3; v_gene: TRBV5-1
CDR3aa: CASSPGQGDQPQHF; j_gene: TRBJ1-5; v_gene: TRBV28
CDR3aa: CASSVGRDTEKLFF; j_gene: TRBJ1-4; v_gene: TRBV28
CDR3aa: CASSEPGQGSGFF; j_gene: TRBJ2-4; v_gene: TRBV6-1
CDR3aa: CASTIQGGANTGELFF; j_gene: TRBJ2-2; v_gene: TRBV7-2
CDR3aa: CTSSTRTAHQPQHF; j_gene: TRBJ1-5; v_gene: TRBV1
CDR3aa: CASSPGLAGSETQYF; j_gene: TRBJ2-5; v_gene: TRBV5-1
CDR3aa: CASSESARVRAGNTIYF; j_gene: TRBJ1-3; v_gene: TRBV6-1
CDR3aa: CASSLGGQTGAFF; j_gene: TRBJ1-1; v_gene: TRBV7-8
CDR3aa: CASSWVKGQPQHF; j_gene: TRBJ1-5; v_gene: TRBV28
CDR3aa: CASSNRGGVYNEQFF; j_gene: TRBJ2-1; v_gene: TRBV28
CDR3aa: CASSRVAGAAYEQYF; j_gene: TRBJ2-7; v_gene: TRBV4-3
CDR3aa: CASTSFLGKTDGYTF; j_gene: TRBJ1-2; v_gene: TRBV27
CDR3aa: CASNVLAGSYEQYF; j_gene: TRBJ2-7; v_gene: TRBV28
CDR3aa: CASSQPGQGNTEAFF; j_gene: TRBJ1-1; v_gene: TRBV4-1
CDR3aa: CASTPGLGYNEQFF; j_gene: TRBJ2-1; v_gene: TRBV7-6
CDR3aa: CASSASLNLAQPQHF; j_gene: TRBJ1-5; v_gene: TRBV7-2
CDR3aa: CASRRQGLHYGYTF; j_gene: TRBJ1-2; v_gene: TRBV6-5
CDR3aa: CAIRTGATYEQYF; j_gene: TRBJ2-7; v_gene: TRBV10-3
CDR3aa: CSGGIGYEQYF; j_gene: TRBJ2-7; v_gene: TRBV29-1
CDR3aa: CASMEVTNEKLFF; j_gene: TRBJ1-4; v_gene: TRBV27
CDR3aa: CASSLRQGVPEAFF; j_gene: TRBJ1-1; v_gene: TRBV7-2
CDR3aa: CASSFRGGETQYF; j_gene: TRBJ2-5; v_gene: TRBV14
CDR3aa: CASSLGWDAVTHEQYF; j_gene: TRBJ2-7; v_gene: TRBV28
CDR3aa: CASSPQITSNQPQHF; j_gene: TRBJ1-5; v_gene: TRBV6-6
CDR3aa: CDQGAPLQQYF; j_gene: TRBJ2-7; v_gene: TRBV6-1
CDR3aa: CASSPPSEVEQYF; j_gene: TRBJ2-7; v_gene: TRBV5-4
CDR3aa: CASSLSGGATEAFF; j_gene: TRBJ1-1; v_gene: TRBV7-3
CDR3aa: CASSLDGGIYEAFF; j_gene: TRBJ1-1; v_gene: TRBV7-4
CDR3aa: CASSHPRTVYGYTF; j_gene: TRBJ1-2; v_gene: TRBV7-2
CDR3aa: CASSQRAGAETQYF; j_gene: TRBJ2-5; v_gene: TRBV7-3
CDR3aa: CAWIFGRGRGDGYTF; j_gene: TRBJ1-2; v_gene: TRBV30
CDR3aa: CASSILGRGRDEQYF; j_gene: TRBJ2-7; v_gene: TRBV13
CDR3aa: CASSLFRGSYEQYF; j_gene: TRBJ2-7; v_gene: TRBV5-1
CDR3aa: CASGLGRGEQYF; j_gene: TRBJ2-7; v_gene: TRBV12-5
CDR3aa: CASIRTGTGHEKLFF; j_gene: TRBJ1-4; v_gene: TRBV2
CDR3aa: CASSQDASSGNTIYF; j_gene: TRBJ1-3; v_gene: TRBV4-3
CDR3aa: CASSSGLIGYEQYF; j_gene: TRBJ2-7; v_gene: TRBV6-5
CDR3aa: CAEGWGADTQYF; j_gene: TRBJ2-3; v_gene: TRBV30
CDR3aa: CASSLGDRGVSTEAFF; j_gene: TRBJ1-1; v_gene: TRBV11-2
CDR3aa: CASSLQADTEAFF; j_gene: TRBJ1-1; v_gene: TRBV5-1